Sequencing of this T cell receptor (beta chain) was carried out in a study of T cell responses to AZD1222 COVID-19 vaccine. Concerning this clone: What it recognizes is unknown.

TCRdb's table, derived via immunoSEQ multiplex PCR, lists solely in-frame clones and lacks some. This sample has about 180,000 clones, with around 90% found just once. Study-wide findings and caveats: Only six individuals given AZD1222 were seropositive at baseline. The sample set comprised mostly white British donors with more females, and clonal diversity was possibly underestimated.

Pooling was applied to second doses at about 4 or about 12 weeks. Germline V gene data show CDR1 as SQVTM and CDR2 as ANQGSEA. V lost 6 bases to trimming and J lost 2 bases; unmatched junction nucleotides: 2. The CDR3 extends over 12 amino acids. This specimen consisted of peripheral blood, obtained 28 days after the second AZD1222 dose. The rearrangement links TRBV29-1 to TRBJ1-2; TRBD1 aligns across 8 bases. The sequence was collected from an adult who received the AZD1222 COVID-19 vaccine. CDR3 coding DNA: TGCAGCGTGAGGACAGGGAACTATGGCTACACCTTC. Translating it yields CSVRTGNYGYTF. The whole variable domain, filled in from reference TRBV29-1 and TRBJ1-2, reads SAVISQKPSRDICQRGTSLTIQCQVDSQVTMMFWYRQQPGQSLTLIATANQGSEATYESGFVIDKFPISRPNLTFSTLTVSNMSPEDSSIYLCSVRTGNYGYTFGSGTRLTVV.